This T cell receptor beta chain is drawn from a study of cytomegalovirus exposure and HLA in healthy donors. Amplification used 60 Vbeta primers and 13 Jbeta primers. Profiled with immunoSEQ multiplex PCR; TCRdb holds only in-frame clones, not every one. This sample contains 150,000 or so clones. Trimming took 2 bases from V and 3 from J; bases not matched to a gene: 4. CDR3 length equals 15 residues. Germline CDR1 MNHEY, CDR2 SVGAGI. The sequence came from a woman aged 45-65 years in good health and CMV-seronegative. This chain connects TRBV6-5 to TRBJ1-3; 7 positions match TRBD1. Source material: PBMCs. The CDR3, as DNA: TGTGCCAGCAGTTACACGGGACAGTATGGAAACACCATATATTTT. Protein: CASSYTGQYGNTIYF.